This T cell receptor beta chain was profiled in a study of graft-versus-host responses after intestinal transplantation. Across the whole study: Recipients received multivisceral, liver-intestinal, or isolated intestinal transplants. General observations from the study: GvH clonotypes were identified within recipient marrow, with a subset emerging first in ileum or blood.

Labeling with CFSE marked around 200,000 responder cells, which were plated with around 200,000 irradiated, violet-dye-labeled stimulator cells. The reaction was completed, and proliferating CFSE-low CD3+CD4+ and CD3+CD8+ responders were then sorted. The data were produced by immunoSEQ multiplex PCR, yet TCRdb's version contains in-frame clones alone and is incomplete. The sample lists 17,000 or so clones, approximately 40% occurring once. CDR3 length: 16 residues. V lost 5 bases and J lost 2; bases outside the gene matches: 9. Germline V lookup: CDR1 SEHNR, CDR2 FQNEAQ (reference sequence). This TCR came from a human patient who received an intestinal transplant. The starting material was alloreactive CD8+ T cells from a mixed lymphocyte reaction culture, obtained before intestinal transplant. Subset here: CFSE-low proliferating T cells sorted from roughly 6-day pre-transplant mixed lymphocyte reaction (GvH or HvG direction). The V gene is TRBV7-9, the J gene TRBJ2-7, with TRBD1 matching over 10 bases. CDR3 nucleotides: TGTGCCAGCAGCCCATCGACCGGGACAGGGGCCTACGAGCAGTACTTC. Its translation is CASSPSTGTGAYEQYF.